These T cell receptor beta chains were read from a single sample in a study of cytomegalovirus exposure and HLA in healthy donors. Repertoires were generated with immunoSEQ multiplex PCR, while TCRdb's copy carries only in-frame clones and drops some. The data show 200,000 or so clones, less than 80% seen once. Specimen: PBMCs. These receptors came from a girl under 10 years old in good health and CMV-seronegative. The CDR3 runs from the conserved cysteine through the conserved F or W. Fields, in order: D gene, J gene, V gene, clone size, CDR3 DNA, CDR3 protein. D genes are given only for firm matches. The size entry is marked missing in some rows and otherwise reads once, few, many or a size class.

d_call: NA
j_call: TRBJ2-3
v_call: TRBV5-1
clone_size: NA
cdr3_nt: TGCGCCAGCAGCTTGGCGGGTTCGGCAGATACGCAGTATTTT
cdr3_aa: CASSLAGSADTQYF

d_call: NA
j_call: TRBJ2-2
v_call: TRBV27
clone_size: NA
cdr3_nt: TGTGCCAGCAGTTTAAGGGGCCCCGTATACGGGGAGCTGTTTTTT
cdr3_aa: CASSLRGPVYGELFF

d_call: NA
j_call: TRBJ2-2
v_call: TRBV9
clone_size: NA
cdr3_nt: TGTGCCAGCAGCTCCCCAGAAAGGAGGGGGGAGCTGTTTTTT
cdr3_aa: CASSSPERRGELFF

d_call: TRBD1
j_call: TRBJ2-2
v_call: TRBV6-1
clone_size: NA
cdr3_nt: TGTGCCAGCAGTGAAGCGACAGGGCTCACCGGGGAGCTGTTTTTT
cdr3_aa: CASSEATGLTGELFF

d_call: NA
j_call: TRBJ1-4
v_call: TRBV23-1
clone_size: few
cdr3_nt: TGCGCCAGCAGTCCCAGTAGGGGAATCCACTTAGATGAAAAACTGTTTTTT
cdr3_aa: CASSPSRGIHLDEKLFF

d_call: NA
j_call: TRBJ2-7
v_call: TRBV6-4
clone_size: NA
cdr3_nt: TGTGCCAGCAGTGACGGCAACGAGCAGTACTTC
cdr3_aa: CASSDGNEQYF

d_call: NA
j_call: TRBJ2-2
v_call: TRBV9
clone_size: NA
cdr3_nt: TGTGCCAGCAGCGTAGTAGGGGGCACCGGGGAGCTGTTTTTT
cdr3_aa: CASSVVGGTGELFF

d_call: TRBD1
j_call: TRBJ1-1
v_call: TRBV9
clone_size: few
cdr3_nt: TGTGCCAGCAGCGTAGGACAGGGTCACAACACTGAAGCTTTCTTT
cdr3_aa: CASSVGQGHNTEAFF

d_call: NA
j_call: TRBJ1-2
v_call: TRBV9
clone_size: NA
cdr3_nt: TGTGCCAGCAGCGCGACGGGTGGCTACACCTTC
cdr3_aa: CASSATGGYTF

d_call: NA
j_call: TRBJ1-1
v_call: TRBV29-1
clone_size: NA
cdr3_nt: TGCAGCGTTGCTTGGAACACTGAAGCTTTCTTT
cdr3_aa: CSVAWNTEAFF

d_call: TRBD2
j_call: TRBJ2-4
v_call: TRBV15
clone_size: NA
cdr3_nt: TGTGCCACCAGCAGAGAGGCTAGCGGGAGGGCCACCCAGTACTTC
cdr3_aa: CATSREASGRATQYF

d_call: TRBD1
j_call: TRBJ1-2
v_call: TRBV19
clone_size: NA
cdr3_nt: TGTGCCAGTCACAGGGGTTATGGCTACACCTTC
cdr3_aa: CASHRGYGYTF

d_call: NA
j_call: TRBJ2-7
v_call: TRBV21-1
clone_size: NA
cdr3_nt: TGTGCCAGCAGCAAGCTTATCCCGGGACAGCCAGAATACGAGCAGTACTTC
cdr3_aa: CASSKLIPGQPEYEQYF

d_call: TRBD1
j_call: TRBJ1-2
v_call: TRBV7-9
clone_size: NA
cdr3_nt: TGTGCCAGCAGCCCCCCGGGACAGAGTTATGGCTACACCTTC
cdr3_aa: CASSPPGQSYGYTF

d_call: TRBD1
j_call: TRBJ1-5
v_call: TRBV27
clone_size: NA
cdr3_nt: TGTGCCAGCAGTTTAGGCACAGGGGGCAATCAGCCCCAGCATTTT
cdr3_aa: CASSLGTGGNQPQHF

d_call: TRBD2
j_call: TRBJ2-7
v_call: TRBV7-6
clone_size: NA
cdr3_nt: TGTGCCAGCAGCCCGACCGCTAGCGGGGTAACCTACGAGCAGTACTTC
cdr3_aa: CASSPTASGVTYEQYF

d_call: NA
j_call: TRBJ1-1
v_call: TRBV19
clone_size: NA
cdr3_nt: TGTGCCAGTAGTTTCCAGGGAGGGGGCACTGAAGCTTTCTTT
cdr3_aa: CASSFQGGGTEAFF

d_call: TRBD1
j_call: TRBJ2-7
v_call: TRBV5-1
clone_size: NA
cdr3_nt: TGCGCCAGCAGCCCGGGACAGGGGGCCTACGAGCAGTACTTC
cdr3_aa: CASSPGQGAYEQYF